Listed below are T cell receptor beta chains from one sample, sequenced in a study of technical replicates of blood from four donors. Clones were sequenced by immunoSEQ multiplex PCR, and TCRdb holds only the in-frame ones, with some missing. The table has 55,000 to 75,000 clones, more than 75% seen once. Sample: PBMCs. These receptors were obtained from a human donor in good health. Some clones in this sample may be carry-over from other donors' samples. Both conserved end residues are part of each CDR3. Fields, in order: CDR3 length, J gene, clone size, V gene, D gene, CDR3 protein, CDR3 DNA. A D gene is named only where the DNA matches it firmly. The size entry is marked missing in some rows and otherwise reads once, few, many or a size class.

length: 13; J: TRBJ1-3; size: .; V: TRBV30; D: .; CDR3: CAWTGSSGNTIYF; DNA: TGTGCCTGGACTGGGAGCTCTGGAAACACCATATATTTT
length: 12; J: TRBJ1-2; size: .; V: TRBV19; D: .; CDR3: CASLTLGDGYTF; DNA: TGTGCCAGCCTAACTCTAGGAGATGGCTACACCTTC
length: 20; J: TRBJ2-5; size: .; V: TRBV19; D: .; CDR3: CASSIDHLRRRDGNQETQYF; DNA: TGTGCCAGTAGTATAGATCACTTAAGGCGGCGGGATGGGAATCAAGAGACCCAGTACTTC
length: 15; J: TRBJ1-2; size: .; V: TRBV19; D: .; CDR3: CASISLREPPYGYTF; DNA: TGTGCCAGCATCTCCCTCCGGGAGCCTCCCTATGGCTACACCTTC
length: 15; J: TRBJ2-1; size: .; V: TRBV9; D: TRBD2; CDR3: CASSNGLAGYNEQFF; DNA: TGTGCCAGCAGCAACGGACTAGCGGGCTACAATGAGCAGTTCTTC
length: 12; J: TRBJ2-5; size: .; V: TRBV29-1; D: .; CDR3: CSARQARETQYF; DNA: TGCAGCGCTCGACAGGCACGGGAGACCCAGTACTTC
length: 15; J: TRBJ2-7; size: .; V: TRBV6-1; D: .; CDR3: CASSMKEQGFYEQYF; DNA: TGTGCCAGCAGCATGAAGGAACAGGGCTTCTACGAGCAGTACTTC
length: 14; J: TRBJ1-6; size: .; V: TRBV6-1; D: .; CDR3: CASSGQVYNSPLHF; DNA: TGTGCCAGCAGTGGACAGGTTTATAATTCACCCCTCCACTTT
length: 11; J: TRBJ2-1; size: .; V: TRBV20-1; D: .; CDR3: CSALGFREQFF; DNA: TGCAGTGCCCTTGGCTTTCGTGAGCAGTTCTTC
length: 17; J: TRBJ2-3; size: few; V: TRBV10-3; D: .; CDR3: CAISESALVSGPDTQYF; DNA: TGTGCCATCAGTGAGTCGGCGCTAGTAAGTGGTCCAGATACGCAGTATTTT
length: 16; J: TRBJ2-1; size: .; V: TRBV6-4; D: TRBD2; CDR3: CASSDGVGGGPNEQFF; DNA: TGTGCCAGCAGTGACGGGGTTGGCGGGGGGCCCAATGAGCAGTTCTTC
length: 13; J: TRBJ1-1; size: few; V: TRBV7-2; D: .; CDR3: CASSSRGNTEAFF; DNA: TGTGCCAGCAGCTCACGGGGGAACACTGAAGCTTTCTTT
length: 16; J: TRBJ2-7; size: .; V: TRBV7-8; D: .; CDR3: CASSFGLLPSSYEQYF; DNA: TGTGCCAGCAGCTTCGGACTGCTACCGAGCTCCTACGAGCAGTACTTC
length: 15; J: TRBJ2-5; size: few; V: TRBV4-3; D: TRBD1; CDR3: CASSPGTGGVETQYF; DNA: TGCGCCAGCAGCCCAGGGACAGGGGGTGTAGAGACCCAGTACTTC
length: 14; J: TRBJ2-3; size: large; V: TRBV4-1; D: TRBD2; CDR3: CASSPLAGEDTQYF; DNA: TGCGCCAGCAGCCCGCTAGCGGGGGAGGATACGCAGTATTTT
length: 13; J: TRBJ1-1; size: few; V: TRBV9; D: .; CDR3: CASNDAGQNEAFF; DNA: TGTGCCAGCAATGACGCAGGGCAGAATGAAGCTTTCTTT
length: 15; J: TRBJ2-2; size: once; V: TRBV6-1; D: TRBD1; CDR3: CASRPGQGFTGELFF; DNA: TGTGCCAGCAGGCCGGGACAGGGATTCACCGGGGAGCTGTTTTTT
length: 11; J: TRBJ2-7; size: .; V: TRBV10-3; D: TRBD1; CDR3: CAIDRAGEQYF; DNA: TGTGCCATTGACAGGGCAGGGGAGCAGTACTTC
length: 16; J: TRBJ2-1; size: .; V: TRBV7-9; D: TRBD2; CDR3: CASSRASGSTYNEQFF; DNA: TGTGCCAGCAGCCGAGCTAGCGGGAGTACCTACAATGAGCAGTTCTTC
length: 14; J: TRBJ2-5; size: .; V: TRBV7-9; D: TRBD2; CDR3: CASSLRGVQETQYF; DNA: TGTGCCAGCAGCTTGCGGGGGGTCCAAGAGACCCAGTACTTC
length: 13; J: TRBJ2-7; size: once; V: TRBV5-6; D: .; CDR3: CASSRDGAGEQYF; DNA: TGTGCCAGCAGCCGGGACGGCGCGGGGGAGCAGTACTTC
length: 13; J: TRBJ1-1; size: few; V: TRBV19; D: .; CDR3: CASEFPGNTEAFF; DNA: TGTGCCAGTGAGTTCCCGGGGAACACTGAAGCTTTCTTT
length: 16; J: TRBJ2-5; size: .; V: TRBV11-2; D: TRBD2; CDR3: CASRRPGRGGEETQYF; DNA: TGTGCCAGCAGGCGACCTGGGCGGGGGGGCGAAGAGACCCAGTACTTC
length: 12; J: TRBJ1-3; size: .; V: TRBV6-5; D: .; CDR3: CASWTGGNTIYF; DNA: TGTGCCAGCTGGACGGGGGGAAACACCATATATTTT
length: 15; J: TRBJ2-7; size: .; V: TRBV4-1; D: .; CDR3: CASSQDQAGLREQYF; DNA: TGCGCCAGCAGCCAAGATCAGGCGGGGCTTCGCGAGCAGTACTTC
length: 11; J: TRBJ1-3; size: .; V: TRBV20-1; D: .; CDR3: CSASGGGREYF; DNA: TGCAGTGCTAGTGGCGGGGGGCGCGAGTATTTT
length: 15; J: TRBJ2-2; size: once; V: TRBV9; D: TRBD2; CDR3: CASSVLAGGFGELFF; DNA: TGTGCCAGCAGCGTTCTAGCGGGGGGGTTCGGGGAGCTGTTTTTT